This TCR beta chain was sequenced for a study of blood T cell repertoires in COVID-19. Study in general: COVID-19 samples, acute and convalescent, were from the United States, Italy and Spain. T cells, B-cell-depleted T cells, or PBMCs provided the cDNA or gDNA that served as material.

In the original processing: Quantification of nucleated cells was approximated via reference gene primer amplification. This table comes from immunoSEQ multiplex PCR, and its TCRdb copy is limited to in-frame clones, with some not included. V, J and clone size derive from that table, while D and trimming were established from the DNA sequence. Here the sample spans 170,000 or so clones, approximately 80% being singletons. The clonotype originates from an older woman with acute or convalescent COVID-19. The sequenced sample consisted of peripheral blood.

In DNA form, the CDR3 reads TGTGCCAGCAGTTTATCGCGGGGTCCTCCCAACGAGCAGTACTTC. Its protein product is CASSLSRGPPNEQYF. This chain connects TRBV27 to TRBJ2-7; D might be TRBD2 (6 bases). The germline V and J ends were trimmed by 0 bases and 5 bases, with 14 bases remaining between them. The germline V gene has CDR1 MNHEY and CDR2 SMNVEV (reference sequence). The CDR3 has 15 amino acids.